This T cell receptor beta chain appears in the sequencing data of a study of blood T cells in healthy people across ages. Findings and limits, study-wide: Researchers report that TCR beta diversity correlated strongly with naive T cell percentage. Reliance upon unsorted PBMCs precluded definitive naive versus antigen-experienced comparison. Roughly linear declines in TCR beta diversity per million T cells occurred with age.

A second PCR, run for roughly 7 to 12 cycles, used a sample-barcoded 5' primer plus a J-beta primer mix. TCRdb reprocessed the 5' RACE reads with MiXCR, giving one entry per CDR3 protein. The profile covers some 1.7 million distinct CDR3 sequences, with 28% appearing a single time and more than 6% taken by the ten largest. The CDR3 totals 13 residues. The germline CDR1 and CDR2 sequences are SGDLS and YYNGEE. Note on this clonotype: What it binds is not known. Sequence at one end of the junction differs from germline and may be a read error.

A minimum of 6.5 million PBMCs was isolated per sample. The J gene is TRBJ2-4, the V gene TRBV9; D is possibly TRBD1 (6 bases). This TCR was sampled from a woman aged 30 to 39 in good health. The specimen sequenced was blood. CDR3 in DNA: TGTGCCAGCAGCAGAACGAATAGGGACATTCAGGACTTC. It specifies CASSRTNRDIQDF.